These 29 T cell receptor beta chains were all obtained from the same sample, sequenced in a study of blood T cell repertoires in COVID-19. Measured with immunoSEQ multiplex PCR; TCRdb has only the in-frame clones, and not every one. The table lists approximately 240,000 clones, 92% of them singletons, with roughly 0.8% in the top ten. Sample: peripheral blood. These receptors were obtained from a man younger than 45 with COVID-19, enrolled during active disease.

V is TRBV6-6 and J is TRBJ1-3; 8 nucleotides line up with TRBD1. This CDR3 comprises 14 residues. Germline V gives CDR1 MNHNY, CDR2 SVGAGI (reference sequence). V lost 6 bases, J lost 3 bases, and 4 bases stayed unmatched. CDR3 residues: CASSPDRGGNTIYF. The CDR3 nucleotides read TGTGCCAGCAGCCCCGACAGGGGTGGAAACACCATATATTTT.

The V and J genes are TRBV6-5 and TRBJ1-5; 7 bases align to TRBD1. The CDR3 sequence is 15 residues long. Per the germline V gene, CDR1 is MNHEY and CDR2 is SVGAGI. With V trimmed by 0 bases and J by 3 bases, 2 bases remained unmatched. The CDR3 nucleotides read TGTGCCAGCAGTTACTCTGGACAGGTCAATCAGCCCCAGCATTTT. As protein: CASSYSGQVNQPQHF.

This clone was detected only once. This chain links TRBV27 with TRBJ2-5; 10 bases align to TRBD1. This CDR3 is 15 amino acids long. Germline V gene sequence: CDR1 MNHEY, CDR2 SMNVEV (reference sequence). V was clipped by 9 bases and J by 2 bases; unmatched bases: 9. The CDR3 DNA reads as TGTGCCAGTGGACAGGGGGTCGGTTGGCAAGAGACCCAGTACTTC. The encoded protein is CASGQGVGWQETQYF.

V and J are TRBV27 and TRBJ1-5; 10 nucleotides line up with TRBD1. The junction had 1 base not matched to a gene; V was cut back by 0 bases and J by 5 bases. Germline assignment: CDR1 MNHEY and CDR2 SMNVEV (reference sequence). The CDR3 runs 15 residues. CDR3 in amino acids: CASSLSGQGHQPQHF. CDR3 in DNA: TGTGCCAGCAGTTTATCGGGACAGGGGCATCAGCCCCAGCATTTT.

The genes are TRBV7-2 and TRBJ2-2, with TRBD2 as a possible D gene (7 bases). The CDR3 has 17 amino acids. Trimming took 1 base from V and 2 from J, leaving 14 bases between them. CDR1 is SGHTA and CDR2 is FQGNSA in the germline V gene. The CDR3 DNA sequence: TGTGCCAGCAGCTTAGATTTGGGGGGGCGAAACACCGGGGAGCTGTTTTTT. It translates to CASSLDLGGRNTGELFF.

The rearrangement joins TRBV5-1 to TRBJ2-7, with 7 bases that match TRBD2. J was trimmed by 3 bases and V by 2 bases; bases with no gene match: 5. CDR1 is SGHRS and CDR2 is YFSETQ in the germline V gene. The CDR3 totals 14 residues. The DNA of the CDR3 is TGCGCCAGCAGCTTCGGGGGGATTGGCTACGAGCAGTACTTC. Protein product: CASSFGGIGYEQYF.

This sequence joins TRBV19 and TRBJ1-1; TRBD1 matches 10 bases. This CDR3 has 14 residues. V lost 7 bases to trimming and J lost 5 bases; unmatched junction nucleotides: 7. The germline gives CDR1 LNHDA, CDR2 SQIVND (reference sequence). The CDR3 loop is CASNRGQGMTEAFF. The CDR3 DNA reads as TGTGCCAGTAATAGGGGACAGGGGATGACTGAAGCTTTCTTT.

The chain carries TRBV18 and TRBJ2-6, with a tentative D call TRBD1 (6 bases). The germline V gene encodes CDR1 KGHSH and CDR2 LQKENI. With 5 bases removed from V and 2 bases from J, the gap between germline ends came to 13 bases. This CDR3 comprises 16 residues. The CDR3 sequence: CASSAQNRAGANVLTF. The CDR3 coding sequence is TGTGCCAGCTCAGCCCAAAACAGGGCTGGGGCCAACGTCCTGACTTTC.

This clone was seen a single time. The chain couples TRBV5-5 to TRBJ1-1; 8 bases are shared with TRBD1. CDR1 and CDR2 (germline): SGHKS, YYEKEE (reference sequence). The V segment lost 4 bases and the J segment 3 bases; nucleotides outside the gene matches: 2. CDR3 length: 13 amino acids. CDR3 sequence: CASSTDRDTEAFF. The CDR3 coding sequence is TGTGCCAGCAGCACGGACAGGGACACTGAAGCTTTCTTT. The variable domain in full, with the rest retrieved from reference TRBV5-5 and TRBJ1-1, is DAGVTQSPTHLIKTRGQQVTLRCSPISGHKSVSWYQQVLGQGPQFIFQYYEKEERGRGNFPDRFSARQFPNYSSELNVNALLLGDSALYLCASSTDRDTEAFFGQGTRLTVV.

The chain uses TRBV7-9 and TRBJ1-6; D is possibly TRBD1 (6 bases). Per the germline V gene, CDR1 is SEHNR and CDR2 is FQNEAQ (reference sequence). There are 14 residues in the CDR3. Trimming pared 5 bases from V and 14 bases from J, leaving 19 bases between. CDR3 nucleotide sequence: TGTGCCAGCAGCACTGGATCGGACAGTCAATCCCTCCACTTT. It is translated as CASSTGSDSQSLHF.

The chain uses TRBV11-2 and TRBJ2-1; D remains unclear. Trimming took 1 base from V and 5 from J, leaving 6 bases between them. Germline CDR1 SGHAT, CDR2 FQNNGV. The CDR3 is 13 amino acids. In DNA, the CDR3 is TGTGCCAGCAGCTTAGTAGCTCACAATGAGCAGTTCTTC. Encoded protein: CASSLVAHNEQFF.

V and J are TRBV3-1 (or the pseudogene TRBV3-2) and TRBJ2-5; D is unresolved. The CDR3 has 12 amino acids. The germline gives CDR1 LGHDT, CDR2 YNNKEL (reference sequence). Trimming took off 4 bases at V and 0 bases at J, with 3 bases between the two ends. The CDR3 nucleotides read TGTGCCAGCAGCCGCGACCAAGAGACCCAGTACTTC. Amino acid sequence: CASSRDQETQYF.

The gene calls are TRBV27 and TRBJ1-5, with D perhaps TRBD1 (5 bases). This CDR3 has 15 amino acids. CDR1 and CDR2 from the germline V gene are MNHEY and SMNVEV (reference sequence). Trimming pared 3 bases from V and 2 bases from J, leaving 11 bases between. The CDR3 loop is CASSFGGDRNQPQHF. The CDR3 DNA sequence: TGTGCCAGCAGTTTTGGAGGGGACCGCAATCAGCCCCAGCATTTT.

For this clone: This sample also contains other DNA sequences that code for the same CDR3. The V call is TRBV7-2, the J call TRBJ1-2; 7 bases line up with TRBD1. The ends lost 5 bases at V and 3 bases at J; junction bases unmatched: 3. The germline CDR1 and CDR2 sequences are SGHTA and FQGNSA. The length of the CDR3 is 13 residues. The CDR3 region has the DNA TGTGCCAGCAGCCCCACAGGGGACTATGGCTACACCTTC. It translates to CASSPTGDYGYTF.

In DNA form, the CDR3 reads TGCGCCAGCAGCCTAAGCGGGGGGGAAACCGGGGAGCTGTTTTTT. Its protein is CASSLSGGETGELFF. The chain links TRBV4-1 to TRBJ2-2; 10 bases align to TRBD2. Trimming took 4 bases from V and 5 from J; bases not matched to a gene: 4. Germline V lookup: CDR1 MGHRA, CDR2 YSYEKL. CDR3 length: 15 amino acids.

The CDR3 sequence is CASSLTGLAGNYNEQFF. CDR3 DNA: TGTGCCAGCAGTTTAACTGGACTAGCGGGGAACTACAATGAGCAGTTCTTC. The gene calls are TRBV27 and TRBJ2-1; 12 bases align to TRBD2. Trimming removed 2 bases from V and 3 bases from J; junction bases left unmatched: 5. The CDR3 runs to 17 residues. Germline loops: CDR1 MNHEY, CDR2 SMNVEV (reference sequence).

The rearrangement joins TRBV2 to TRBJ1-5; TRBD1 might be the D (5 bases). The length of the CDR3 is 16 residues. The V end was cut by 7 bases, the J end by 1 base, with 17 bases between. CDR1 and CDR2 from the germline V gene are SNHLY and FYNNEI. The CDR3 region is CASTQRPGISNQPQHF. The CDR3 DNA reads TGTGCCAGCACCCAAAGGCCAGGGATAAGCAATCAGCCCCAGCATTTT.

The chain employs TRBV7-9 and TRBJ1-6; a possible D gene is TRBD1 (6 bases). V was shortened by 6 bases and J by 2 bases, with 11 bases between the two germline ends. CDR3 length: 15 amino acids. Looked up from germline, CDR1 is SEHNR and CDR2 is FQNEAQ (reference sequence). CDR3 DNA sequence: TGTGCCAGCAGTACCGCAGGGGCCTATAATTCACCCCTCCACTTT. It translates to CASSTAGAYNSPLHF.

This chain uses TRBV24-1 with TRBJ1-4; TRBD1 aligns across 7 bases. The V and J ends lost 0 bases and 5 bases, in that order; junction bases with no gene match: 5. Per the germline V gene, CDR1 is KGHDR and CDR2 is SFDVKD. The CDR3 is 16 amino acids. DNA for the CDR3: TGTGCCACCAGTGATTTGGAGGGACAGCTCAATGAAAAACTGTTTTTT. This codes for CATSDLEGQLNEKLFF.

This sequence joins TRBV3-1 (or the pseudogene TRBV3-2) and TRBJ2-4, with D uncertain. The germline V gene encodes CDR1 LGHDT and CDR2 YNNKEL (reference sequence). Trimming stripped 0 bases from V and 0 bases from J, with 6 bases between. The CDR3 has 15 amino acids. Here the CDR3 DNA reads TGTGCCAGCAGCCAAGATTCATTAGCCAAAAACATTCAGTACTTC. Its translation: CASSQDSLAKNIQYF.

V usage is TRBV3-1 (or the pseudogene TRBV3-2) and J usage is TRBJ1-1; TRBD1 is a possible D gene (5 bases). With 3 bases removed from V and 1 base from J, the gap between germline ends came to 9 bases. The CDR3 loop spans 14 amino acids. Germline V gene data show CDR1 as LGHDT and CDR2 as YNNKEL (reference sequence). This CDR3 reads CASSHLTGNTEAFF. The CDR3, as DNA: TGTGCCAGCAGCCACTTAACAGGGAACACTGAAGCTTTCTTT.

The rearrangement uses TRBV7-2 and TRBJ1-6; weak D call: TRBD1 (5 bases). V lost 5 bases, J lost 6 bases, and 11 bases lay in between. The CDR3 extends over 14 amino acids. The germline V gene encodes CDR1 SGHTA and CDR2 FQGNSA. The CDR3 reads CASSHRDSNSPLHF. The CDR3 DNA reads TGTGCCAGCAGCCACCGTGACAGTAATTCACCCCTCCACTTT.

The V and J genes are TRBV5-4 and TRBJ2-3; D not resolved. The CDR3 extends over 14 amino acids. Deletions cut 4 bases from V and 0 bases from J, with 9 bases between. Germline V lookup: CDR1 SGHNT, CDR2 YYREEE (reference sequence). The CDR3 DNA reads as TGTGCCAGCAGCCTGGCCACTAGCACAGATACGCAGTATTTT. Its protein is CASSLATSTDTQYF.

This sequence joins TRBV5-4 and TRBJ1-6, with D possibly being TRBD1 (6 bases). The CDR3 runs 14 residues. The germline V and J ends were trimmed by 0 bases and 6 bases, with 7 bases remaining between them. Germline V gene data show CDR1 as SGHNT and CDR2 as YYREEE (reference sequence). The CDR3 reads CASSLGGLNSPLHF. CDR3 nucleotide sequence: TGTGCCAGCAGCTTGGGGGGGCTTAATTCACCCCTCCACTTT. Complete variable domain (other parts from reference TRBV5-4 and TRBJ1-6): ETGVTQSPTHLIKTRGQQVTLRCSSQSGHNTVSWYQQALGQGPQFIFQYYREEENGRGNFPPRFSGLQFPNYSSELNVNALELDDSALYLCASSLGGLNSPLHFGNGTRLTVT.

The CDR3 reads CASSSNDRGPGWDTIYF. The CDR3, as DNA: TGTGCCAGCAGCTCGAACGACCGCGGACCGGGGTGGGACACCATATATTTT. The chain carries TRBV11-2 and TRBJ1-3; no firm D call. V lost 4 bases and J 8 bases, leaving 24 bases between the germline ends. The CDR3 extends over 17 amino acids. Germline CDR1 reads SGHAT; CDR2 reads FQNNGV.

The rearrangement joins TRBV7-2 to TRBJ1-1; TRBD1 agrees at 7 bases. The V segment lost 5 bases and the J segment 1 base; nucleotides outside the gene matches: 1. CDR3 length: 13 residues. CDR1 and CDR2 (germline): SGHTA, FQGNSA. In DNA, the CDR3 is TGTGCCAGCAGCCGACAGGGGAACACTGAAGCTTTCTTT. It codes for CASSRQGNTEAFF.

In DNA form, the CDR3 reads TGCGCCAGCAGACAGAGGTCCGGACAGCCTACCGGGGAGCTGTTTTTT. Protein: CASRQRSGQPTGELFF. The chain couples TRBV4-1 to TRBJ2-2; a weak D match, TRBD1 (6 bases). Per germline, CDR1 MGHRA and CDR2 YSYEKL. V lost 6 bases to trimming and J lost 5 bases, with 19 bases between them. This CDR3 has 16 residues.

The CDR3 reads CASSPNIPGQGDRSPLHF. The CDR3 bases are TGCGCCAGCAGCCCTAATATACCGGGACAGGGGGATCGATCACCCCTCCACTTT. The V gene is TRBV5-1, the J gene TRBJ1-6; 11 nucleotides line up with TRBD1. V was pared by 4 bases and J by 10 bases, with 16 bases of the junction left unmatched. This CDR3 comprises 18 residues. Per the germline V gene, CDR1 is SGHRS and CDR2 is YFSETQ. Based on the CDR3 plus reference TRBV5-1 and TRBJ1-6, the full variable domain is KAGVTQTPRYLIKTRGQQVTLSCSPISGHRSVSWYQQTPGQGLQFLFEYFSETQRNKGNFPGRFSGRQFSNSRSEMNVSTLELGDSALYLCASSPNIPGQGDRSPLHFGNGTRLTVT.

This clone appeared a single time. This rearrangement joins TRBV29-1 to TRBJ1-2, with 8 bases lining up with TRBD1. Losses at the gene ends were 8 bases for V and 4 bases for J; bases not matched to a gene: 6. Germline V CDR1 and CDR2: SQVTM, ANQGSEA. This CDR3 has 12 residues. As DNA, the CDR3 is TGCAGCATTCCGACAGGGGCCTATGGCTACACCTTC. The encoded protein is CSIPTGAYGYTF.